This T cell receptor beta chain was found in a study of shared clonotypes between healthy human individuals. Study-wide background: Per donor, three plates held CD4 naive cells, three held CD4 memory, two held CD8 naive and one held CD8 memory.

This CDR3 contains 13 residues. V was pared by 6 bases and J by 8 bases, with 7 bases of the junction left unmatched. Germline values: CDR1 SEHNR, CDR2 FQNEAQ (reference sequence). As for this clone: Its antigen remains unknown.

Study observations and caveats: Clonotype sharing across a few donors was observed for around 5.1% of naive CD4 clonotypes.

Sequencing was performed with immunoSEQ multiplex PCR; in TCRdb, only in-frame clones are kept and a portion is missing. This table holds around 100,000 clones, approximately 70% found once. The sequence came from a woman in her 30s in good health. Sequencing was carried out using memory CD8+ T cells sorted from blood. Described subset: CD45RO+ cells pooled with CCR7-negative TemRA cells. This chain uses TRBV7-9 with TRBJ1-1; the match to TRBD1 covers 9 bases. CDR3 DNA sequence: TGTGCCAGCAGTTACGCGGGGACAGGGGAAGCTTTCTTT. Protein sequence: CASSYAGTGEAFF.